This TCR beta chain was recorded in a study of CD8 T cells in ankylosing spondylitis. General study points: Disease-linked clones were reportedly significantly enriched in matched ankylosing spondylitis synovial fluid. Characteristic of ankylosing spondylitis blood, it appeared, was a TCR beta motif comprising roughly 8 highly homologous variants.

The CDR3 covers 11 residues. Germline V gives CDR1 SQVTM, CDR2 ANQGSEA. Trimming stripped 6 bases from V and 8 bases from J, with 10 bases between. Libraries for TCR beta were made by quantitative 5'-RACE with molecular barcodes. TCRdb independently ran MiXCR on the 5' RACE reads; one entry per CDR3 protein. The repertoire consists of about 130,000 distinct CDR3 sequences, with 7% to 8% occurring once and the leading ten covering 9.5% to 15%. There are many counts of this clonotype. Antigen unknown. Sequenced sample: blood, either unsorted or a sorted T cell fraction (not recorded which). The rearrangement links TRBV29-1 to TRBJ2-2; no reliable D call. This TCR derives from a female donor with ankylosing spondylitis or in good health (not recorded which). The CDR3 nucleotides are TGCAGCGTCCTCACGGTGGGGGAGCTGTTTTTT. This gives the protein CSVLTVGELFF.